The sequence of this T cell receptor beta chain was determined in a study of cytomegalovirus exposure and HLA in healthy donors. It was with 60 Vbeta and 13 Jbeta primers that the PCR ran. Profiling relied on immunoSEQ multiplex PCR, and the TCRdb table lists in-frame clones only, not all of them. The data contain around 65,000 clones, about four fifths of them singletons. CDR1 is SGHNT and CDR2 is YYREEE in the germline V gene (reference sequence). The V and J ends lost 7 bases and 0 bases respectively, with 15 bases between them. The CDR3 is made up of 15 amino acids. Every donor was a healthy person donating bone marrow.

The chain combines TRBV5-4 with TRBJ2-3; a weak D match, TRBD2 (5 bases). The clonotype originates from a woman aged 25-40 years in good health and CMV-seronegative. The sample was PBMCs. DNA of the CDR3: TGTGCCAGCGGAGAAGCGGTAACTAGCACAGATACGCAGTATTTT. It encodes CASGEAVTSTDTQYF.